The sample holds one count of the clone carrying this T cell receptor beta chain. Its antigen is unknown. Germline is not matched at one junction end, which may reflect a read error. This sample's RNA came from whole unsorted tissue. More than 3 cm separated this lung sample from the edge of the tumor. Newly diagnosed lung cancer patients had thoracic surgery in China, August–late 2014, without prior chemotherapy. The library came from three nested PCR rounds adapted from ARM-PCR protocols. TCRdb itself ran the multiplex PCR reads through MiXCR, one entry per CDR3 protein. The repertoire includes tens of thousands of distinct CDR3 sequences, over 60% of them detected once, and roughly 37% sits in the top ten. This CDR3 region has 15 residues. This record belongs to a study of tumor and adjacent non-tumor tissue in lung cancer. Study-wide points: Top 100 clones took a larger repertoire share in normal lung.

The sequencing input was distant non-tumor lung tissue. V is TRBV12-3 or TRBV12-4 and J is TRBJ1-5; TRBD1 aligns across 7 bases. This TCR was recovered from a man between 65 and 80 years old with non-small cell lung cancer. For the CDR3, the DNA is TGTGTCAGCAGTTTAGGGGGCGATGGCAATCAACCTCAGCATTTT. It is translated as CVSSLGGDGNQPQHF.